This T cell receptor (beta chain) was observed in a study of blood T cell repertoires in COVID-19. Study context: Samples came from the United States, Italy and Spain, spanning acute and convalescent COVID-19. PBMCs, B-cell-depleted T cells, or T cells provided the cDNA or gDNA that made up the material.

CDR3 length: 14 amino acids. V was cut by 4 bases and J by 0 bases, with 11 bases left in between. Germline V gene sequence: CDR1 SQVTM, CDR2 ANQGSEA. Source study methods: Amplification with reference gene primers provided the estimates of nucleated cell counts. Assay: immunoSEQ multiplex PCR; the TCRdb copy retains only in-frame clones and omits some. V and J calls plus clone size are reproduced from that table; the DNA served to infer D and trimming. The sample shows some 110,000 clones, roughly 80% of them seen only once. This chain uses TRBV29-1 with TRBJ2-3, with TRBD2 as a possible D gene (5 bases). Sequencing used peripheral blood. The receptor's source is a woman aged 80 or over with acute or convalescent COVID-19. The CDR3 DNA reads as TGCAGCGTTGCTGGGAGCGCGAGCACAGATACGCAGTATTTT. It encodes CSVAGSASTDTQYF.